This T cell receptor (beta chain) was sequenced in a study of blood T cell repertoires in COVID-19. This clone occurred a few times. Losses at the gene ends were 1 base for V and 6 bases for J; bases not matched to a gene: 5. Germline CDR1 and CDR2: GTSNPN and SVGIG (reference sequence). The CDR3 runs to 17 residues. The method was immunoSEQ multiplex PCR; TCRdb's version includes in-frame clones alone and lacks a portion of them. The table lists roughly 150,000 clones, around 74% of them singletons. The source material was peripheral blood. This TCR came from a woman aged 80 or over with acute or convalescent COVID-19. The genes are TRBV30 and TRBJ2-2, with 16 nucleotides matching TRBD2. CDR3 sequence: CAWSGLGTSGRAGELFF. Here the CDR3 DNA reads TGTGCCTGGAGTGGACTCGGGACTAGCGGGAGGGCCGGGGAGCTGTTTTTT.